The TCR beta chain described here comes from a study of vaccination and CD4 T cells after COVID-19. This clonotype is medium-sized by share. Its antigen is as yet unknown. Per germline, CDR1 KGHSH and CDR2 LQKENI. Trimming removed 0 bases from V and 4 bases from J, with 13 bases in between. This CDR3 has 15 residues. An Oncomine TCR Beta short-read assay was used to sequence the DNA from cultured CD4+ T cells. TCRdb ran MiXCR on the PCR reads and lists one entry per CDR3 protein. The sample holds over 14,000 distinct CDR3 sequences; about 57% are singletons and the top ten take 9% to 12%. Documented treatment: approximately nine-day PBMC culture with coronavirus spike peptide pools or control peptides (ViraFEST assay).

The sequenced sample consisted of CD4+ T cells from blood, cultured in vitro. This receptor was taken from a human donor who had recovered from COVID-19. The chain is built from TRBV18 and TRBJ2-7; tentatively, D is TRBD2 (6 bases). The CDR3 region is CASSPPWDGGYEQYF. CDR3 nucleotide sequence: TGTGCCAGCTCACCACCTTGGGACGGGGGTTACGAGCAGTACTTC.